Each of the 25 T cell receptor beta chains below was sequenced from the same sample in a study of control samples from healthy donors and cancer patients. Sequenced by immunoSEQ multiplex PCR; TCRdb stores in-frame clones only, minus some. Altogether roughly 170,000 clones are present, 91% being singletons, with the ten largest covering 2% to 2.5%. Material for sequencing was blood. Receptor source: a woman between 40 and 55 years old in good health.

V and J are TRBV19 and TRBJ2-5, with a possible D match to TRBD1 (5 bases). CDR1 LNHDA and CDR2 SQIVND come from the germline V gene (reference sequence). There are 15 residues in the CDR3. V lost 1 base and J 5 bases, leaving 14 bases between the germline ends. The CDR3, as DNA: TGTGCCAGTAGTATAGTGACCGCAGGGTGGGAGACCCAGTACTTC. Protein sequence: CASSIVTAGWETQYF.

The gene calls are TRBV19 and TRBJ2-7; D unresolved. The V gene lost 8 bases and the J gene lost 2 bases, with 13 bases spanning the gap. The CDR3 runs 13 residues. The germline V gene encodes CDR1 LNHDA and CDR2 SQIVND (reference sequence). The CDR3 nucleotides read TGTGCCAGTCACTGGAACATAGCCTACGAGCAGTACTTC. Translation: CASHWNIAYEQYF. Looking up the rest from reference TRBV19 and TRBJ2-7 gives the full variable domain: DGGITQSPKYLFRKEGQNVTLSCEQNLNHDAMYWYRQDPGQGLRLIYYSQIVNDFQKGDIAEGYSVSREKKESFPLTVTSAQKNPTAFYLCASHWNIAYEQYFGPGTRLTVT.

The chain joins TRBV12-3 or TRBV12-4 to TRBJ1-3; D call uncertain. The length of the CDR3 is 13 residues. V lost 6 bases, J lost 4 bases, and 10 bases lay in between. The CDR3 is CASRRAEGNTIYF. CDR3 coding DNA: TGTGCCAGCAGGAGGGCCGAAGGAAACACCATATATTTT.

The chain joins TRBV14 to TRBJ1-6; D is possibly TRBD1 (5 bases). The germline V gene encodes CDR1 SGHDN and CDR2 FVKESK. This CDR3 contains 16 residues. V was trimmed by 3 bases and J by 4 bases, leaving 13 bases between them. For the CDR3, the DNA is TGTGCCAGCAGCCACGCGCCGCAGGGTTATAATTCACCCCTCCACTTT. This encodes CASSHAPQGYNSPLHF.

This chain connects TRBV6-5 to TRBJ1-5; TRBD1 might be the D (6 bases). V was trimmed by 2 bases and J by 9 bases, leaving 11 bases between them. The CDR3 is made up of 13 amino acids. The V gene's germline CDR1 is MNHEY and CDR2 SVGAGI. The CDR3 reads CASSYNRESPQHF. The DNA of the CDR3 is TGTGCCAGCAGTTACAACAGGGAGTCGCCCCAGCATTTT.

The chain couples TRBV9 to TRBJ1-1; D call uncertain. The germline V gene encodes CDR1 SGDLS and CDR2 YYNGEE. This CDR3 is 13 amino acids long. Trimming left V 0 bases short and J 8 bases short, with 11 bases between. CDR3 protein: CASSVVSGSEAFF. In nucleotides, the CDR3 is TGTGCCAGCAGCGTAGTATCGGGATCGGAAGCTTTCTTT. The full variable domain, its missing parts supplied by reference TRBV9 and TRBJ1-1, is DSGVTQTPKHLITATGQRVTLRCSPRSGDLSVYWYQQSLDQGLQFLIQYYNGEERAKGNILERFSAQQFPDLHSELNLSSLELGDSALYFCASSVVSGSEAFFGQGTRLTVV.

This sequence joins TRBV11-3 and TRBJ1-1; perhaps TRBD1 as D (6 bases). The CDR3 is made up of 12 amino acids. Germline CDR1 SGHNT, CDR2 YENEEA. V dropped 5 bases and J dropped 8 bases, with 12 bases sitting between them. CDR3 nucleotide sequence: TGTGCCAGCAGCCCAGGGGAAGGGGAAGCTTTCTTT. It yields the protein CASSPGEGEAFF.

The V and J genes are TRBV16 and TRBJ1-5, with a possible D match to TRBD1 (5 bases). CDR1 is KGHSY and CDR2 is FQNENV in the germline V gene. With 0 bases removed from V and 0 bases from J, the gap between germline ends came to 27 bases. The CDR3 consists of 22 residues. The CDR3 nucleotides are TGTGCCAGCAGCCAATCTGGGCCAGGGACCAAACCCCCACCATATAGCAATCAGCCCCAGCATTTT. This encodes CASSQSGPGTKPPPYSNQPQHF. Full variable domain (missing parts from reference TRBV16 and TRBJ1-5): GEEVAQTPKHLVRGEGQKAKLYCAPIKGHSYVFWYQQVLKNEFKFLISFQNENVFDETGMPKERFSAKCLPNSPCSLEIQATKLEDSAVYFCASSQSGPGTKPPPYSNQPQHFGDGTRLSIL.

This chain uses TRBV6-1 with TRBJ2-7; 7 nucleotides agree with TRBD1. The CDR3 is made up of 14 amino acids. Germline CDR1 MNHNS, CDR2 SASEGT. The ends lost 1 base at V and 4 bases at J; junction bases unmatched: 4. The CDR3 protein is CASSEGGRGYEQYF. The CDR3 nucleotides are TGTGCCAGCAGTGAAGGAGGCAGGGGGTACGAGCAGTACTTC.

This clone was counted a few times. This chain connects TRBV13 to TRBJ2-2; D ambiguous. This CDR3 is built from 13 residues. Trimming shortened V by 2 bases and J by 8 bases, and 9 bases separated the two germline ends. Germline V CDR1 and CDR2: PRHDT, FYEKMQ (reference sequence). The CDR3 DNA is TGTGCCAGCAGCTTATTTGATCCAGGGGAGCTGTTTTTT. This translates into CASSLFDPGELFF. Supplemented by reference TRBV13 and TRBJ2-2, the full variable domain reads AAGVIQSPRHLIKEKRETATLKCYPIPRHDTVYWYQQGPGQDPQFLISFYEKMQSDKGSIPDRFSAQQFSDYHSELNMSSLELGDSALYFCASSLFDPGELFFGEGSRLTVL.

The rearrangement joins TRBV7-8 to TRBJ2-5; 11 nucleotides align to TRBD2. This CDR3 spans 16 amino acids. Trimming cost V 2 bases and J 1 base; bases outside gene matches: 3. Germline assignment: CDR1 SGHVS and CDR2 FQNEAQ. CDR3 DNA sequence: TGTGCCAGCAGCTTATTTACTAGCGGGGGCCAAGAGACCCAGTACTTC. It specifies CASSLFTSGGQETQYF.

This chain links TRBV5-6 with TRBJ2-2; the D gene is possibly TRBD2 (6 bases). CDR1 is SGHDT, CDR2 YYEEEE, per germline. This CDR3 has 16 amino acids. The V end lost 1 base, the J end lost 1 base, and 11 bases lay between the germline ends. The DNA of the CDR3 is TGTGCCAGCAGCTTGTACAGACTAGGGAACACCGGGGAGCTGTTTTTT. Protein sequence: CASSLYRLGNTGELFF.

In this sample, this clone turned up once. V gene TRBV10-3 combines with J gene TRBJ1-3; no definite D call. CDR1 ENHRY and CDR2 SYGVKD come from the germline V gene. V lost 6 bases, J lost 0 bases, and 3 bases lay in between. The CDR3 extends over 12 amino acids. CDR3 sequence (DNA): TGTGCCATCAGAAACTCTGGAAACACCATATATTTT. Amino acids: CAIRNSGNTIYF.

The chain combines TRBV24-1 with TRBJ2-7, with TRBD2 as a possible D gene (7 bases). V was pared by 8 bases and J by 7 bases, with 26 bases between. Per germline, CDR1 KGHDR and CDR2 SFDVKD. The CDR3 totals 16 residues. The DNA for the CDR3 is TGTGCCACCATTCCACGGGGGGCTCCCCCCCTGGGGGAGCAGTACTTC. It codes for CATIPRGAPPLGEQYF.

This clone was seen a few times. The chain's CDR3 is CASREVAGGGDTQYF. The CDR3 DNA follows: TGCGCCAGCAGGGAGGTAGCGGGGGGGGGAGATACGCAGTATTTT. The genes are TRBV10-2 and TRBJ2-3; 11 nucleotides agree with TRBD2. The germline V gene has CDR1 WSHSY and CDR2 SAAADI. This CDR3 has 15 amino acids. V dropped 6 bases and J dropped 5; count of bases not matched to a gene: 7.

The V and J genes are TRBV9 and TRBJ1-3, with D maybe TRBD1 (6 bases). Germline V gene data show CDR1 as SGDLS and CDR2 as YYNGEE. V was shortened by 2 bases and J by 10 bases, with 10 bases between the two germline ends. The CDR3 consists of 12 residues. For the CDR3, the DNA is TGTGCCAGCAGCGTCGACAGGACGACCATATATTTT. Protein sequence: CASSVDRTTIYF.

The chain employs TRBV19 and TRBJ1-1; D is unresolved. Trimming stripped 4 bases from V and 4 bases from J, with 10 bases between. There are 13 residues in the CDR3. Per the germline V gene, CDR1 is LNHDA and CDR2 is SQIVND (reference sequence). The CDR3 nucleotides read TGTGCCAGTAGTACCAGGACGTTCACTGAAGCTTTCTTT. Protein sequence: CASSTRTFTEAFF.

This clone is a singleton in its sample. This chain connects TRBV9 to TRBJ1-3; no clear D. The CDR3 spans 16 residues. Germline V gives CDR1 SGDLS, CDR2 YYNGEE. The germline V and J ends were trimmed by 0 bases and 0 bases, with 10 bases remaining between them. The CDR3 coding sequence is TGTGCCAGCAGCGTAGCGTCTGGATTCTCTGGAAACACCATATATTTT. This codes for CASSVASGFSGNTIYF.

The J gene is TRBJ2-3, the V gene TRBV2; 11 nucleotides match TRBD2. V shed 5 bases, J shed 4 bases, and the junction held 11 bases outside the gene matches. The CDR3 is made up of 17 amino acids. Germline CDR1 SNHLY, CDR2 FYNNEI. CDR3 loop: CASSSLGLAGNPDTQYF. CDR3 DNA sequence: TGTGCCAGCAGTTCGCTAGGACTAGCGGGTAATCCAGATACGCAGTATTTT.

This chain uses TRBV2 with TRBJ1-4; 7 bases line up with TRBD1. Trimming cost V 3 bases and J 8 bases; bases outside gene matches: 9. Per the germline V gene, CDR1 is SNHLY and CDR2 is FYNNEI. The CDR3 extends over 15 amino acids. The CDR3 spells CASSDGGGFTEKLFF. CDR3 DNA: TGTGCCAGCAGTGATGGAGGGGGCTTTACGGAAAAACTGTTTTTT. Drawing the rest from reference TRBV2 and TRBJ1-4, the complete variable domain is EPEVTQTPSHQVTQMGQEVILRCVPISNHLYFYWYRQILGQKVEFLVSFYNNEISEKSEIFDDQFSVERPDGSNFTLKIRSTKLEDSAMYFCASSDGGGFTEKLFFGSGTQLSVL.

The chain is built from TRBV24-1 and TRBJ2-2; 10 bases map to TRBD1. V shed 5 bases and J 4 bases; nucleotides not matched to a gene: 6. The CDR3 runs 16 residues. Germline V lookup: CDR1 KGHDR, CDR2 SFDVKD. The CDR3 is CATSGGTGASTGELFF. The CDR3 DNA reads as TGTGCCACCAGTGGGGGGACAGGGGCCTCCACCGGGGAGCTGTTTTTT.

The chain is built from TRBV7-2 and TRBJ1-1; D remains ambiguous. The CDR3 totals 16 residues. Germline CDR1 is SGHTA and CDR2 is FQGNSA. Trimming left V 5 bases short and J 4 bases short, with 20 bases between. CDR3 amino acids: CASSPTVGEMGTEAFF. The CDR3 nucleotides are TGTGCCAGCAGCCCAACAGTTGGGGAAATGGGCACTGAAGCTTTCTTT.

The chain carries TRBV4-1 and TRBJ2-2; perhaps TRBD1 as D (5 bases). The V gene lost 2 bases and the J gene lost 0 bases, with 7 bases spanning the gap. This CDR3 contains 15 residues. Looked up from germline, CDR1 is MGHRA and CDR2 is YSYEKL. Written as DNA, the CDR3 is TGCGCCAGCAGCCAACCCAGGGCGAACACCGGGGAGCTGTTTTTT. This encodes CASSQPRANTGELFF.

This chain uses TRBV7-2 with TRBJ1-1; tentative D call: TRBD1 (5 bases). Trimming removed 5 bases from V and 0 bases from J, with 22 bases in between. Germline assignment: CDR1 SGHTA and CDR2 FQGNSA. CDR3 size: 18 residues. The CDR3 protein is CASSRHLAGTSMNTEAFF. The DNA of the CDR3 is TGTGCCAGCAGCCGCCACCTAGCCGGGACTTCTATGAACACTGAAGCTTTCTTT.

The V gene is TRBV2, the J gene TRBJ1-3, with D perhaps matching TRBD1 (6 bases). The germline V gene encodes CDR1 SNHLY and CDR2 FYNNEI. V was shortened by 4 bases and J by 0 bases, with 13 bases between the two germline ends. CDR3 length: 16 residues. The CDR3 loop is CASSARQVISGNTIYF. Written as DNA, the CDR3 is TGTGCCAGCAGTGCCCGACAGGTGATCTCTGGAAACACCATATATTTT.